Listed below are T cell receptor beta chains from one sample, sequenced in a study of cytomegalovirus exposure and HLA in healthy donors. Generated by immunoSEQ multiplex PCR, the TCRdb table keeps only in-frame clones and is missing some. The table lists around 92,000 clones, roughly 80% of them singletons, with around 1.2% in the top ten. The sample taken for sequencing was PBMCs. Receptor source: a girl under 10 years old in good health and CMV-seropositive. CDR3s include the opening cysteine and the closing phenylalanine or tryptophan. D genes are given only for firm matches. Some rows have no size entry. The others give once, few or many, or a class for an expanded clone.

j_call: TRBJ1-5; d_call: -; v_call: TRBV2; clone_size: -; cdr3_aa: CASGRDSNQPQHF; cdr3_nt: TGTGCCAGCGGGAGGGATAGCAATCAGCCCCAGCATTTT
j_call: TRBJ2-2; d_call: -; v_call: TRBV27; clone_size: -; cdr3_aa: CASQSLQGHLNTGELFF; cdr3_nt: TGTGCCAGCCAGTCTTTACAGGGACACTTGAACACCGGGGAGCTGTTTTTT
j_call: TRBJ2-7; d_call: TRBD1; v_call: TRBV29-1; clone_size: -; cdr3_aa: CSAGTGANYEQYF; cdr3_nt: TGCAGCGCAGGGACAGGGGCCAACTACGAGCAGTACTTC
j_call: TRBJ2-3; d_call: TRBD2; v_call: TRBV6-4; clone_size: -; cdr3_aa: CASSEIAGNTDTQYF; cdr3_nt: TGTGCCAGCAGTGAAATAGCGGGTAACACAGATACGCAGTATTTT
j_call: TRBJ1-2; d_call: TRBD1; v_call: TRBV15; clone_size: -; cdr3_aa: CATSPPDRGLEGYTF; cdr3_nt: TGTGCCACCAGCCCCCCTGACAGGGGCCTGGAGGGCTACACCTTC
j_call: TRBJ2-3; d_call: -; v_call: TRBV11-2; clone_size: -; cdr3_aa: CASSFSSTDTQYF; cdr3_nt: TGTGCCAGCAGCTTTAGTAGCACAGATACGCAGTATTTT
j_call: TRBJ1-1; d_call: -; v_call: TRBV7-9; clone_size: -; cdr3_aa: CASHSSTGRTEAFF; cdr3_nt: TGTGCCAGCCACTCCTCTACGGGGAGGACTGAAGCTTTCTTT
j_call: TRBJ1-5; d_call: -; v_call: TRBV6-1; clone_size: few; cdr3_aa: CASSEEAGSNQPQHF; cdr3_nt: TGTGCCAGCAGTGAAGAAGCAGGGAGCAATCAGCCCCAGCATTTT
j_call: TRBJ1-5; d_call: -; v_call: TRBV7-9; clone_size: -; cdr3_aa: CASRNSTYQPQHF; cdr3_nt: TGTGCCAGCAGAAACAGTACGTATCAGCCCCAGCATTTT
j_call: TRBJ1-1; d_call: TRBD1; v_call: TRBV4-1; clone_size: -; cdr3_aa: CASSQEGTGGTEAFF; cdr3_nt: TGCGCCAGCAGCCAAGAAGGGACAGGGGGCACTGAAGCTTTCTTT
j_call: TRBJ1-5; d_call: TRBD1; v_call: TRBV7-6; clone_size: -; cdr3_aa: CASSQTGRNQPQHF; cdr3_nt: TGTGCCAGCAGCCAGACAGGGAGAAATCAGCCCCAGCATTTT
j_call: TRBJ1-2; d_call: -; v_call: TRBV5-4; clone_size: -; cdr3_aa: CASSLVGPSYGYTF; cdr3_nt: TGTGCCAGCAGCTTGGTTGGGCCAAGTTATGGCTACACCTTC
j_call: TRBJ1-3; d_call: -; v_call: TRBV9; clone_size: once; cdr3_aa: CASSVSSSGNTIYF; cdr3_nt: TGTGCCAGCAGCGTGTCTAGCTCTGGAAACACCATATATTTT
j_call: TRBJ1-1; d_call: TRBD1; v_call: TRBV5-4; clone_size: -; cdr3_aa: CASSPGTELTEAFF; cdr3_nt: TGTGCCAGCAGCCCGGGGACAGAGCTCACTGAAGCTTTCTTT
j_call: TRBJ2-7; d_call: TRBD2; v_call: TRBV18; clone_size: -; cdr3_aa: CASSPSLTSGMNEQYF; cdr3_nt: TGTGCCAGCTCACCCTCCCTGACTAGCGGGATGAACGAGCAGTACTTC
j_call: TRBJ2-5; d_call: TRBD1; v_call: TRBV4-3; clone_size: -; cdr3_aa: CASSQVGQSQETQYF; cdr3_nt: TGCGCCAGCAGCCAGGTGGGACAGTCTCAAGAGACCCAGTACTTC
j_call: TRBJ1-5; d_call: TRBD1; v_call: TRBV6-5; clone_size: -; cdr3_aa: CASSRKDRENQPQHF; cdr3_nt: TGTGCCAGCAGTCGAAAGGACAGGGAGAATCAGCCCCAGCATTTT
j_call: TRBJ1-6; d_call: TRBD1; v_call: TRBV7-9; clone_size: -; cdr3_aa: CASSEGDRAHSPLHF; cdr3_nt: TGTGCCAGCAGCGAGGGGGACAGGGCACATTCACCCCTCCACTTT
j_call: TRBJ1-5; d_call: TRBD1; v_call: TRBV19; clone_size: -; cdr3_aa: CASSRNRGEGNQPQHF; cdr3_nt: TGTGCCAGTAGTCGCAACAGGGGAGAGGGCAATCAGCCCCAGCATTTT
j_call: TRBJ2-7; d_call: -; v_call: TRBV28; clone_size: few; cdr3_aa: CASSESSYEQYF; cdr3_nt: TGTGCCAGCAGCGAGAGTTCCTACGAGCAGTACTTC
j_call: TRBJ2-6; d_call: -; v_call: TRBV6-4; clone_size: few; cdr3_aa: CASSDVSSGANVLTF; cdr3_nt: TGTGCCAGCAGTGACGTGTCGTCTGGGGCCAACGTCCTGACTTTC
j_call: TRBJ2-3; d_call: TRBD2; v_call: TRBV5-1; clone_size: -; cdr3_aa: CASSHGVAGGETQYF; cdr3_nt: TGCGCCAGCAGCCACGGGGTAGCGGGAGGAGAGACGCAGTATTTT
j_call: TRBJ2-1; d_call: -; v_call: TRBV4-2; clone_size: -; cdr3_aa: CASSQEFYDEQFF; cdr3_nt: TGTGCCAGCAGCCAAGAATTCTATGATGAGCAGTTCTTC
j_call: TRBJ1-1; d_call: -; v_call: TRBV29-1; clone_size: -; cdr3_aa: CSVARLNTEAFF; cdr3_nt: TGCAGCGTTGCCAGGCTGAACACTGAAGCTTTCTTT
j_call: TRBJ1-2; d_call: -; v_call: TRBV27; clone_size: -; cdr3_aa: CASSLVQGAGYTF; cdr3_nt: TGTGCCAGCAGTTTAGTTCAGGGTGCGGGCTACACCTTC
j_call: TRBJ2-7; d_call: -; v_call: TRBV30; clone_size: -; cdr3_aa: CAWSPPGTPGQYF; cdr3_nt: TGTGCCTGGAGTCCCCCCGGGACTCCCGGGCAGTACTTC
j_call: TRBJ2-1; d_call: TRBD2; v_call: TRBV30; clone_size: -; cdr3_aa: CARSVAGAGGNEQFF; cdr3_nt: TGTGCCAGATCGGTAGCGGGAGCCGGAGGCAATGAGCAGTTCTTC
j_call: TRBJ2-1; d_call: -; v_call: TRBV19; clone_size: -; cdr3_aa: CASILRDSSNEQFF; cdr3_nt: TGTGCCAGTATCCTTCGGGACTCCTCCAACGAGCAGTTCTTC
j_call: TRBJ2-1; d_call: TRBD2; v_call: TRBV7-2; clone_size: few; cdr3_aa: CASSLGGGYNEQFF; cdr3_nt: TGTGCCAGCAGCTTGGGGGGAGGGTACAATGAGCAGTTCTTC
j_call: TRBJ2-1; d_call: -; v_call: TRBV9; clone_size: once; cdr3_aa: CASSPRGGGEFF; cdr3_nt: TGTGCCAGCAGCCCAAGAGGAGGGGGGGAGTTCTTC
j_call: TRBJ2-2; d_call: -; v_call: TRBV28; clone_size: -; cdr3_aa: CASTFGATLTNTGELFF; cdr3_nt: TGTGCCAGCACCTTTGGGGCCACGCTGACGAACACCGGGGAGCTGTTTTTT
j_call: TRBJ1-5; d_call: -; v_call: TRBV28; clone_size: -; cdr3_aa: CASSPYGNSNQPQHF; cdr3_nt: TGTGCCAGCAGCCCATACGGGAATAGCAATCAGCCCCAGCATTTT
j_call: TRBJ2-3; d_call: -; v_call: TRBV7-9; clone_size: -; cdr3_aa: CASSPGTLSTDTQYF; cdr3_nt: TGTGCCAGCAGCCCGGGGACTTTAAGCACAGATACGCAGTATTTT
j_call: TRBJ2-7; d_call: TRBD2; v_call: TRBV29-1; clone_size: once; cdr3_aa: CSVWEGPNEQYF; cdr3_nt: TGCAGCGTGTGGGAGGGACCAAACGAGCAGTACTTC
j_call: TRBJ2-7; d_call: -; v_call: TRBV28; clone_size: -; cdr3_aa: CASFPRQTFYEQYF; cdr3_nt: TGTGCCAGCTTCCCGAGACAGACATTCTACGAGCAGTACTTC
j_call: TRBJ1-5; d_call: -; v_call: TRBV5-6; clone_size: -; cdr3_aa: CASSLEVLGGQPQHF; cdr3_nt: TGTGCCAGCAGCTTGGAGGTATTGGGAGGTCAGCCCCAGCATTTT
j_call: TRBJ1-4; d_call: -; v_call: TRBV9; clone_size: -; cdr3_aa: CASSVDSNEKLFF; cdr3_nt: TGTGCCAGCAGCGTCGACAGTAATGAAAAACTGTTTTTT
j_call: TRBJ2-3; d_call: TRBD2; v_call: TRBV29-1; clone_size: -; cdr3_aa: CSVELPRLAGAFTDTQYF; cdr3_nt: TGCAGCGTTGAACTGCCCCGGCTAGCGGGGGCGTTCACAGATACGCAGTATTTT
j_call: TRBJ1-5; d_call: TRBD1; v_call: TRBV6-5; clone_size: -; cdr3_aa: CASSGTGVNQPQHF; cdr3_nt: TGTGCCAGCAGCGGGACAGGGGTGAATCAGCCCCAGCATTTT
j_call: TRBJ1-5; d_call: -; v_call: TRBV6-1; clone_size: once; cdr3_aa: CASSEARGYSNQPQHF; cdr3_nt: TGTGCCAGCAGTGAAGCGCGGGGGTACAGCAATCAGCCCCAGCATTTT